This is a list of T cell receptor beta chains from one sample in a study of cytomegalovirus exposure and HLA in healthy donors. Libraries were prepared by immunoSEQ multiplex PCR; TCRdb keeps only in-frame clonotypes and omits some of them. This sample carries 150,000 to 180,000 clones, roughly 74% of them seen once, and the ten largest clones take roughly 2.8%. Sequencing was performed on PBMCs. The receptors were gathered from a man aged 18 to 29 in good health and CMV-seronegative. Both conserved end residues are part of each CDR3. Fields, in order: clone size, D gene, V gene, J gene, CDR3 DNA, CDR3 protein. D genes are given only for firm matches. Size values are once, few and many counts, or a class for expanded clones, and some rows have none.

.	.	TRBV13	TRBJ1-5	TGTGCCAGCAGCCGGGGTCGGGGTGGCAATCAGCCCCAGCATTTT	CASSRGRGGNQPQHF
.	.	TRBV6-5	TRBJ1-1	TGTGCCAGCAGTTACACTGAAATGCAGGCAGGGGCTGAAGCTTTCTTT	CASSYTEMQAGAEAFF
.	TRBD1	TRBV19	TRBJ2-3	TGTGCCAGTAGTGACAGGGTTGGGGATACGCAGTATTTT	CASSDRVGDTQYF
.	.	TRBV18	TRBJ2-7	TGTGCCAGCTCACCGGGGATAAATAAGAGGGCCTCCTACGAGCAGTACTTC	CASSPGINKRASYEQYF
few	.	TRBV27	TRBJ1-5	TGTGCCAGCAGTTCAATTAACAGGGTTAATCAGCCCCAGCATTTT	CASSSINRVNQPQHF
.	.	TRBV7-2	TRBJ1-1	TGTGCCAGCAGCTTAGGAGTTTTAGGGGGAGCTGAAGCTTTCTTT	CASSLGVLGGAEAFF
.	TRBD1	TRBV7-2	TRBJ1-2	TGTGCCAGCAGCTTAGACAGGGGCAGCAGCTATGGCTACACCTTC	CASSLDRGSSYGYTF
.	.	TRBV5-8	TRBJ2-1	TGTGCCAGCAGCTCGCGCGGGGCCGGCTACAATGAGCAGTTCTTC	CASSSRGAGYNEQFF
.	.	TRBV5-1	TRBJ1-1	TGCGCCAGCAGCGAAACCTTAGGGGAGGCCACTGAAGCTTTCTTT	CASSETLGEATEAFF
.	.	TRBV5-5	TRBJ1-2	TGTGCCAGCAGCTTGACCCTCGGGGGTTATGGCTACACCTTC	CASSLTLGGYGYTF
.	.	TRBV28	TRBJ1-5	TGTGCCAGCATTACTAGCCAGGACGCTAGCAATCAGCCCCAGCATTTT	CASITSQDASNQPQHF
.	.	TRBV7-6	TRBJ2-1	TGTGCCGGCAGCTTATCGGTCTCAGGAGGGATTCACAATGAGCAGTTCTTC	CAGSLSVSGGIHNEQFF
once	.	TRBV4-3	TRBJ1-3	TGCGCCAGCAGCCAAGACCCGTGGCCCCTCGGAAACACCATATATTTT	CASSQDPWPLGNTIYF
.	.	TRBV4-1	TRBJ1-1	TGCGCCAGCAGCCAAGTTGCCGGGGGGGGCTGGGGGAACACTGAAGCTTTCTTT	CASSQVAGGGWGNTEAFF
.	.	TRBV9	TRBJ1-1	TGTGCCAGCAGCGTAGGTTCAACAAAAAGCGGAGCTTTCTTT	CASSVGSTKSGAFF
.	.	TRBV6-1	TRBJ1-2	TGTGCCAGCACCCGACCCCCAGGGAACTATGGCTACACCTTC	CASTRPPGNYGYTF
few	TRBD1	TRBV6-6	TRBJ1-4	TGTGCCAGCAGTTACTCACAGGGGGATGAAAAACTGTTTTTT	CASSYSQGDEKLFF
.	TRBD1	TRBV28	TRBJ1-5	TGTGCCAGCAGGAACGGACAGGGCGGTTGGTTGCCCCAGCATTTT	CASRNGQGGWLPQHF
.	.	TRBV5-1	TRBJ1-1	TGCGCCAGCAGCTTGGTGCAGGGGACGAACACTGAAGCTTTCTTT	CASSLVQGTNTEAFF
.	TRBD1	TRBV6-6	TRBJ1-2	TGTGCCTCGCAACGGGACAGCCTTTATGGCTACACCTTC	CASQRDSLYGYTF
.	TRBD1	TRBV4-2	TRBJ2-1	TGTGCCAGCAGCCGTTCCGTTAATCAGGGGGTTTACAATGAGCAGTTCTTC	CASSRSVNQGVYNEQFF
few	TRBD1	TRBV7-2	TRBJ1-5	TGTGCCAGCAGTCGGACAGGGTTGAATCAGCCCCAGCATTTT	CASSRTGLNQPQHF
.	TRBD1	TRBV7-3	TRBJ1-1	TGTGCCAGCAGTCCACAGGGGTTTAACACTGAAGCTTTCTTT	CASSPQGFNTEAFF
.	.	TRBV19	TRBJ1-5	TGTGCCAGTAGTATAGAACAGGGCAATCAGCCCCAGCATTTT	CASSIEQGNQPQHF
few	TRBD1	TRBV9	TRBJ1-1	TGTGCCAGCAGCTCCTCGGACAGGGTTGGAGCTTTCTTT	CASSSSDRVGAFF
few	.	TRBV30	TRBJ1-1	TGTGCCTGGAGGTGGAGGACTGAAGCTTTCTTT	CAWRWRTEAFF
.	TRBD2	TRBV4-2	TRBJ2-1	TGTGCCAGCAGCCAAGCCGAGCCCGCTAGCGGGGGGGCGTGGTACAATGAGCAGTTCTTC	CASSQAEPASGGAWYNEQFF
.	.	TRBV5-1	TRBJ2-3	TGCGCCAGCAGCTGGGAGTTCGGAGATACGCAGTATTTT	CASSWEFGDTQYF
.	.	TRBV18	TRBJ1-1	TGTGCCAGCTCACCACGGACGGACATGAACACTGAAGCTTTCTTT	CASSPRTDMNTEAFF
.	TRBD1	TRBV19	TRBJ2-7	TGTGCCAGCATCGATCGACAGGGGGCGGAGGAGCAGTACTTC	CASIDRQGAEEQYF
.	TRBD1	TRBV11-2	TRBJ1-4	TGTGCCAGCGGTTTTGACAGGGTAGACGAAAAACTGTTTTTT	CASGFDRVDEKLFF
.	TRBD1	TRBV6-5	TRBJ1-1	TGTGCCAGCAGTTACCGGACAGGGGGGACTGAAGCTTTCTTT	CASSYRTGGTEAFF